These 16 T cell receptor beta chains were sequenced from one sample in a study of Graves' ophthalmopathy and Graves' hyperthyroidism. Amplifying from RNA transcripts, the study obtained TCR beta CDR3 regions. The library came from an HTBI-primed first-round RT-PCR and a second-round multiplex PCR. TCRdb passed the multiplex PCR reads through MiXCR, listing each CDR3 protein once. Here the sample spans about 500,000 distinct CDR3 sequences, approximately 14% being singletons. The material sequenced was blood. The receptors were gathered from a woman in her thirties with Graves' ophthalmopathy.

This clonotype was recorded at least ten times. This chain connects TRBV27 to TRBJ2-5; unclear D gene. The germline gives CDR1 MNHEY, CDR2 SMNVEV (reference sequence). The CDR3 totals 13 residues. With 8 bases removed from V and 4 bases from J, the gap between germline ends came to 14 bases. The CDR3 is CASSPSRVETQYF. The CDR3 nucleotides read TGTGCCAGCTCCCCGTCGCGTGTAGAGACCCAGTACTTC.

This clonotype was found many times. This may come from a read error, since a much larger clone is one base off. The chain couples TRBV6-2 or TRBV6-3 to TRBJ1-1; the match to TRBD1 covers 7 bases. The CDR3 runs 12 residues. Germline assignment: CDR1 MNHEY and CDR2 SVGEGT. In DNA, the CDR3 is TGTGCCAGCACCCACAGGGGCACTGAAGCTCTCTTT. This codes for CASTHRGTEALF.

In this sample, this clonotype turned up many times. V gene TRBV5-1 combines with J gene TRBJ1-5, with D perhaps TRBD1 (5 bases). The CDR3 extends over 12 amino acids. Germline V gene lookup returns CDR1 SGHRS and CDR2 YFSETQ. V lost 10 bases, J lost 4 bases, and 12 bases lay in between. The CDR3 is CAATVGNQPQHF. As DNA, the CDR3 is TGCGCCGCGACAGTGGGGAATCAGCCCCAGCATTTT. The whole variable domain, remainder taken from reference TRBV5-1 and TRBJ1-5, is KAGVTQTPRYLIKTRGQQVTLSCSPISGHRSVSWYQQTPGQGLQFLFEYFSETQRNKGNFPGRFSGRQFSNSRSEMNVSTLELGDSALYLCAATVGNQPQHFGDGTRLSIL.

J is TRBJ2-2 and V is TRBV24-1, with 9 bases that match TRBD1. CDR3 length: 17 residues. V gave up 2 bases and J gave up 6 bases; unmatched junction bases: 9. Germline lookup yields CDR1 KGHDR and CDR2 SFDVKD. In DNA, the CDR3 is TGTGCCACCAGTGATTATACAGGGGGCCAAGTGGCCGGGGAGCTGTTTTTT. Residues: CATSDYTGGQVAGELFF.

Ten or more counts support this clonotype. V is TRBV15 and J is TRBJ1-1; D might be TRBD1 (6 bases). V was pared by 7 bases and J by 1 base, with 25 bases between. The CDR3 runs to 18 residues. From germline, CDR1 is LNHNV and CDR2 YYDKDF (reference sequence). The CDR3 region has the DNA TGTGCCACCACCTCAGAGATCGGGACACCCCTTGCGAACACTGAAGCTTTCTTT. Translated: CATTSEIGTPLANTEAFF.

Ten or more counts support this clonotype. This chain joins TRBV28 and TRBJ2-7; 7 positions agree with TRBD1. The V gene end was trimmed by 6 bases and the J gene end by 3 bases; junction bases not matched to a gene: 2. This CDR3 contains 12 residues. The germline CDR1 and CDR2 sequences are MDHEN and SYDVKM. CDR3 residues: CASRTGFYEQYF. In nucleotides, the CDR3 is TGTGCCAGCAGGACAGGGTTCTACGAGCAGTACTTC.

This clonotype was counted ten times or more. The CDR3, as DNA: TGTGCCAGCAGAGCAGGGAATTCACCCCTCCACTTT. Its translation: CASRAGNSPLHF. V is TRBV6-1 and J is TRBJ1-6; TRBD1 might be the D (5 bases). The CDR3 covers 12 residues. Trimming shortened V by 6 bases and J by 7 bases, and 7 bases separated the two germline ends. Germline assignment: CDR1 MNHNS and CDR2 SASEGT.

Of note for this clonotype: At one of its ends the junction is not consistent with the germline gene, which may arise from a read error. The rearrangement joins TRBV11-2 to TRBJ1-1; D unresolved. This CDR3 has 13 residues. CDR1 and CDR2 from the germline V gene are SGHAT and FQNNGV. In DNA form, the CDR3 reads TGTGTCAGCAGCTTAGTTAGGCGTACTGAAGCTTTCTTT. Translating it yields CVSSLVRRTEAFF.

Many counts were recorded for this clonotype. This chain links TRBV7-9 with TRBJ1-1; possibly TRBD1 for D (5 bases). Germline V lookup: CDR1 SEHNR, CDR2 FQNEAQ (reference sequence). The germline V and J ends were trimmed by 4 bases and 0 bases, with 12 bases remaining between them. CDR3 length equals 15 residues. CDR3 bases: TGTGCCAGCAGCTCACGACAGACCTTGAACACTGAAGCTTTCTTT. It is translated as CASSSRQTLNTEAFF. Complete variable domain (other parts from reference TRBV7-9 and TRBJ1-1): DTGVSQNPRHKITKRGQNVTFRCDPISEHNRLYWYRQTLGQGPEFLTYFQNEAQLEKSRLLSDRFSAERPKGSFSTLEIQRTEQGDSAMYLCASSSRQTLNTEAFFGQGTRLTVV.

This clonotype was counted at least ten times. V gene TRBV6-1 combines with J gene TRBJ2-7; 7 nucleotides match TRBD1. V lost 5 bases to trimming and J lost 4 bases; unmatched junction nucleotides: 11. The CDR3 has 15 amino acids. Germline V gene data show CDR1 as MNHNS and CDR2 as SASEGT. This CDR3 is CASSPTGHEIYEQYF. The CDR3, as DNA: TGTGCCAGCAGTCCGACAGGGCACGAGATTTACGAGCAGTACTTC.

This clonotype was detected ten times or more. The CDR3 DNA follows: TGTGCCAGCAGTTTAACGGGCGGCGAAATTCTGGCTTTCTTT. Its protein is CASSLTGGEILAFF. The chain couples TRBV6-5 to TRBJ1-1; D is unresolved. The CDR3 covers 14 residues. Germline V CDR1 and CDR2: MNHEY, SVGAGI. Deletions cut 4 bases from V and 11 bases from J, with 20 bases between.

In this sample, this clonotype turned up many times. V gene TRBV20-1 combines with J gene TRBJ2-7; D is ambiguous. V shed 0 bases and J shed 3 bases, with 27 bases lying between them. CDR1 and CDR2 (germline): DFQATT, SNEGSKA (reference sequence). The CDR3 sequence is 19 residues long. CDR3 region: CSARDRTPLGRGPFYEQYF. CDR3 DNA sequence: TGCAGTGCTAGAGACCGCACCCCGCTTGGGCGCGGACCATTCTACGAGCAGTACTTC.

This clonotype was counted at least ten times. At one of its ends the junction is not consistent with the germline gene, which may arise from a read error. V usage is TRBV7-2 and J usage is TRBJ1-3; possible D gene TRBD1, 5 bases. The CDR3 is made up of 15 amino acids. Germline V gene data show CDR1 as SGHTA and CDR2 as FQGNSA. CDR3 protein: CATSDRDLGGNTIYF. The CDR3 nucleotides read TGTGCCACCAGCGACCGGGACCTCGGGGGAAACACCATATATTTT.

This chain connects TRBV4-1 to TRBJ2-7, with 9 bases aligning to TRBD2. The V gene end was trimmed by 1 base and the J gene end by 0 bases; junction bases not matched to a gene: 1. Germline CDR1 and CDR2: MGHRA and YSYEKL. The CDR3 has 15 residues. CDR3 nucleotides: TGCGCCAGCAGCCAAGGACTAGCGGACTCCTACGAGCAGTACTTC. Protein sequence: CASSQGLADSYEQYF.

There are many counts of this clonotype. The chain recombines TRBV2 with TRBJ1-2; 7 nucleotides align to TRBD1. The J segment lost 5 bases and the V segment lost 6 bases, leaving 6 bases of the junction unmatched. This CDR3 contains 13 residues. The germline gives CDR1 SNHLY, CDR2 FYNNEI. The CDR3 DNA reads TGTGCCAGCAGGAACGGGACAGTATATGGCTACACCTTC. It codes for CASRNGTVYGYTF. Variable domain in full (rest from reference TRBV2 and TRBJ1-2): EPEVTQTPSHQVTQMGQEVILRCVPISNHLYFYWYRQILGQKVEFLVSFYNNEISEKSEIFDDQFSVERPDGSNFTLKIRSTKLEDSAMYFCASRNGTVYGYTFGSGTRLTVV.

This clonotype has at least ten counts. The DNA of the CDR3 is TGTGCCAGCAGTTTAAGCAGGGACAGGGCTTATACCTACGAGCAGTACTTC. Translating it yields CASSLSRDRAYTYEQYF. V is TRBV12-3 or TRBV12-4 and J is TRBJ2-7; 9 bases fit TRBD1. The CDR3 has 17 amino acids. V dropped 2 bases and J dropped 2; count of bases not matched to a gene: 10.